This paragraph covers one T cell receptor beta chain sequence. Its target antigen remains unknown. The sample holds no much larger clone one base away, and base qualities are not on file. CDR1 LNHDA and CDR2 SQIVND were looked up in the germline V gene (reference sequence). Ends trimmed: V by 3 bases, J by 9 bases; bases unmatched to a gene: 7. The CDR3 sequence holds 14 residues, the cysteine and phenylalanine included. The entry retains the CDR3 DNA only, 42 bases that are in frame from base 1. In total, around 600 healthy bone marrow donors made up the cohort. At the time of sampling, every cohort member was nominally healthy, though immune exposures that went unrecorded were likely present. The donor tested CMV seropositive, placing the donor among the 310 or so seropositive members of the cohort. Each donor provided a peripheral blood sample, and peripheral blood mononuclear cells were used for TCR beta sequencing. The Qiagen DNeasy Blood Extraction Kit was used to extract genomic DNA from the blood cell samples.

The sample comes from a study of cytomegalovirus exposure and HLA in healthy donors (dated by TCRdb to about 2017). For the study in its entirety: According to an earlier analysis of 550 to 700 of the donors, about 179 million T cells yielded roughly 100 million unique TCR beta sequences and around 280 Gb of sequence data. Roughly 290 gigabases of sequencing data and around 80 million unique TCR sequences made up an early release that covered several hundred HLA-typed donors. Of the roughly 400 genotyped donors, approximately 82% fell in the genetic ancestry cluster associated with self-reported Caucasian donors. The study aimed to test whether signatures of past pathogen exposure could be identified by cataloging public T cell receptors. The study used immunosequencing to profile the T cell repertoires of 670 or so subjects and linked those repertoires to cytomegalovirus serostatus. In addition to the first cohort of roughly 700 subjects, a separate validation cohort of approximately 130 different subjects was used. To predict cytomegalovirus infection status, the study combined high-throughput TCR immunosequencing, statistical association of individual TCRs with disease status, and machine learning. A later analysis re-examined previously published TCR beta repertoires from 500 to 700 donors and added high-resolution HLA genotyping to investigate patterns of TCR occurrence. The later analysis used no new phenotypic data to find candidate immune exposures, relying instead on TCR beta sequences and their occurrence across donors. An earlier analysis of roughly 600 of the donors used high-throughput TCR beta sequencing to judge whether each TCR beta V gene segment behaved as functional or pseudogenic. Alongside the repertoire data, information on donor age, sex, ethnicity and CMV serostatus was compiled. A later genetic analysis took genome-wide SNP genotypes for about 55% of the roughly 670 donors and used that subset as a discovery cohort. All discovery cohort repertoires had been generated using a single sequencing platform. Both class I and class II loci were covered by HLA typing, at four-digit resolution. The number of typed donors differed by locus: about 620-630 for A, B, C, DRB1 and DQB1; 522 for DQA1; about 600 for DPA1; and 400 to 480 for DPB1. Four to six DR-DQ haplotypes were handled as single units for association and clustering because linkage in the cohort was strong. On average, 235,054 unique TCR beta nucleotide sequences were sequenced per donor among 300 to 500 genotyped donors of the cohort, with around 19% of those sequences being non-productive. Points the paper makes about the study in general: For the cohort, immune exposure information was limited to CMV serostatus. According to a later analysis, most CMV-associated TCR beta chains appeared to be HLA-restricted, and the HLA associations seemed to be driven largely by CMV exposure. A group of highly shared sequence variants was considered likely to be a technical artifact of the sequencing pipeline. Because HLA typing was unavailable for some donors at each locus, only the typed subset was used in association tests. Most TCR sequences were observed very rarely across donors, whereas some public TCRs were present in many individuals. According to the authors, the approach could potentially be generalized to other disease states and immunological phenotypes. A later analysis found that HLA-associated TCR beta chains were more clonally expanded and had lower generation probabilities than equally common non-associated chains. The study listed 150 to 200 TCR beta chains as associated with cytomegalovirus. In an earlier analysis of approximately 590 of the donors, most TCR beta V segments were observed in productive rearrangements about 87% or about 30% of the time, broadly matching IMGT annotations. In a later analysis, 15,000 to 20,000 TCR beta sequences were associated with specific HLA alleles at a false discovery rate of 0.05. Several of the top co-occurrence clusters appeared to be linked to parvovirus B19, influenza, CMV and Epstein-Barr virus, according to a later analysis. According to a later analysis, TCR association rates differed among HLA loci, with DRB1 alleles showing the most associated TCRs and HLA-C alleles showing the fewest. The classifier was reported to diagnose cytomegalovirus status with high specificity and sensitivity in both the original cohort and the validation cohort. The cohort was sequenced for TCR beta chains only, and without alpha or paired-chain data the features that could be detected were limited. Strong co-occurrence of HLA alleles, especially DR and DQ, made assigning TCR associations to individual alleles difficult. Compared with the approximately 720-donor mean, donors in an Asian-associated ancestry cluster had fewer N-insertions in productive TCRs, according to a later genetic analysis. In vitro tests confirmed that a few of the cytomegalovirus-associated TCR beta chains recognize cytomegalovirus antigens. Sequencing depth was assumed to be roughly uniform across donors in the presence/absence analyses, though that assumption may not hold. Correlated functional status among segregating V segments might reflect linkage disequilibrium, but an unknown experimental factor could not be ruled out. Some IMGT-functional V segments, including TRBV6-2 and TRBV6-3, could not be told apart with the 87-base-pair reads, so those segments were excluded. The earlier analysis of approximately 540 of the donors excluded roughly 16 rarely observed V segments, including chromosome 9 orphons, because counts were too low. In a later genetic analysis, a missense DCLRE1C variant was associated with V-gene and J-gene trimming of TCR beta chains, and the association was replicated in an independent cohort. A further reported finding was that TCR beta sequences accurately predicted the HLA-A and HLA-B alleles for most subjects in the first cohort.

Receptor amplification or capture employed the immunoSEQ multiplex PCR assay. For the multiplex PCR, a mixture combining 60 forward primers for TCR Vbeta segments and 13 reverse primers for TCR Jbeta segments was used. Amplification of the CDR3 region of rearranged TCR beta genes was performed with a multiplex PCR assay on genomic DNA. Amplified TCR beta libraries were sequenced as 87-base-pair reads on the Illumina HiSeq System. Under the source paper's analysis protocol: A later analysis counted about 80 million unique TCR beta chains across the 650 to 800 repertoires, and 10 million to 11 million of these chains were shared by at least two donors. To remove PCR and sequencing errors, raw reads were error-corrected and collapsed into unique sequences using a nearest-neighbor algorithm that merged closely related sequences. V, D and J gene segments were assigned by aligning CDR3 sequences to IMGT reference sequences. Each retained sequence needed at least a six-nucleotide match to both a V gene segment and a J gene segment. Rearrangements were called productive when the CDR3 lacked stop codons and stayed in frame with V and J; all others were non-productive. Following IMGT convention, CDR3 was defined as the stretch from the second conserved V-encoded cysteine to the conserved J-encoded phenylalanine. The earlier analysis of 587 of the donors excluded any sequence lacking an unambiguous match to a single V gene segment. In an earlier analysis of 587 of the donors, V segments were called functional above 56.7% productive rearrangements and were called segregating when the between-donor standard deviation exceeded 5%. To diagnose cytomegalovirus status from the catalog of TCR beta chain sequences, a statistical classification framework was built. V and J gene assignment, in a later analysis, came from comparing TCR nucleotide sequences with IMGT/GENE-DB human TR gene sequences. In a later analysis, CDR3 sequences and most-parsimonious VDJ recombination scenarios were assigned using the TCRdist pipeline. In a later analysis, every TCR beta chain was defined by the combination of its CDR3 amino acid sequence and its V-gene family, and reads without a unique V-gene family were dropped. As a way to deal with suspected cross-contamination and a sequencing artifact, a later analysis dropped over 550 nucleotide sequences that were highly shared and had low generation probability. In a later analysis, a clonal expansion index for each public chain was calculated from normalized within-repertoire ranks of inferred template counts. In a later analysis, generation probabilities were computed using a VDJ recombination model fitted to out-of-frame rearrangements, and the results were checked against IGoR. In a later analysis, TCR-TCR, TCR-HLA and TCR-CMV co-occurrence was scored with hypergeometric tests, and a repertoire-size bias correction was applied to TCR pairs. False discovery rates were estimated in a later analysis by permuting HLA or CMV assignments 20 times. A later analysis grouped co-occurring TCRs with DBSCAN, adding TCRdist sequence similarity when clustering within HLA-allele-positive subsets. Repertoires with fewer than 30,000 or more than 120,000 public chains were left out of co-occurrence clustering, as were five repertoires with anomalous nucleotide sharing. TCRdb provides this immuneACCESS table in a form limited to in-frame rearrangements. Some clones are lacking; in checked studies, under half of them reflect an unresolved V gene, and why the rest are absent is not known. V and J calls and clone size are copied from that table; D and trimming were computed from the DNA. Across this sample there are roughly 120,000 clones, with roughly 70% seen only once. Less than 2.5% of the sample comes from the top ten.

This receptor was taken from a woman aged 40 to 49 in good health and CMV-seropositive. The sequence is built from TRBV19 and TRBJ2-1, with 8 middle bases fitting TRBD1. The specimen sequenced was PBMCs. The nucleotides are TGTGCCAGTAGTATCTCGGACAGGGCCAGTGAGCAGTTCTTC. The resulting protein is CASSISDRASEQFF.